The clone carrying this T cell receptor (beta chain) was detected a few times. Its antigen is unidentified. The data are from a study of early T cells in non-severe SARS-CoV-2 infection. Study summary: Chains were unpaired, as sequencing was done on bulk RNA from unsorted whole blood.

Attachment of unique molecular identifiers to individual cDNA molecules was performed. MiXCR was run by TCRdb on the 5' RACE reads, yielding one entry per CDR3 protein. The sample shows 35,000 to 45,000 distinct CDR3 sequences, approximately 6.5% of them seen only once. From germline, CDR1 is DFQATT and CDR2 SNEGSKA (reference sequence). The CDR3 length is 15 residues. V lost 5 bases, J lost 6 bases, and 23 bases lay in between. Points from the study as a whole: Database matching using VDJdb favored anti-spike CD8 responses, with private and CD4 specificities left missing.

The receptor comes from an adult who was a healthcare worker with PCR-confirmed SARS-CoV-2 infection or an uninfected control (not recorded which). This specimen consisted of whole blood, obtained at baseline. The chain joins TRBV20-1 to TRBJ2-7; tentatively, D is TRBD2 (6 bases). CDR3 region: CSAYDTGLRIGEQYF. CDR3 in DNA: TGCAGTGCTTATGACACGGGACTCCGAATTGGCGAGCAGTACTTC.